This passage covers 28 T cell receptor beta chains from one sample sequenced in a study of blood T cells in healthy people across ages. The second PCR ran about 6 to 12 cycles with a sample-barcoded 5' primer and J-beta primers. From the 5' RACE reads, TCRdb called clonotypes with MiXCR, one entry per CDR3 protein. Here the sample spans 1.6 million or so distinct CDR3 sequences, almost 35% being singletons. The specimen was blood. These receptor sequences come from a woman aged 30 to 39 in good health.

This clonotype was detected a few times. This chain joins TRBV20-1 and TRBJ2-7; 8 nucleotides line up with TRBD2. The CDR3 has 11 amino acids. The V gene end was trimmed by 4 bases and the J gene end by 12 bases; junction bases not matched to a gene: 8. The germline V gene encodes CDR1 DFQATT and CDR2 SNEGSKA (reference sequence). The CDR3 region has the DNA TGCAGTGCTACCACTAGCGGAGTAAGGTACTTC. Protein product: CSATTSGVRYF.

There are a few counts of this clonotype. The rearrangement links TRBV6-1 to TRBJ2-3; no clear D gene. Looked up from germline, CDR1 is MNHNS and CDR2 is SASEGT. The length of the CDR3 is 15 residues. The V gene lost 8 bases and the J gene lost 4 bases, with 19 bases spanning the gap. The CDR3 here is CASGPGRSRADTQYF. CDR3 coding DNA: TGTGCCAGCGGACCGGGCCGTTCAAGGGCAGATACGCAGTATTTT.

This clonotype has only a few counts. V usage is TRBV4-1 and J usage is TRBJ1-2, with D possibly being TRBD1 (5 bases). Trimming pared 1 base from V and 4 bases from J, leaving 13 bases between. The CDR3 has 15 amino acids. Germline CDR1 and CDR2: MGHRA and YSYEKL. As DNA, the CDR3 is TGCGCCAGCAGCCAAGGGGGCCAGGGCGGCTATGGCTACACCTTC. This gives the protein CASSQGGQGGYGYTF.

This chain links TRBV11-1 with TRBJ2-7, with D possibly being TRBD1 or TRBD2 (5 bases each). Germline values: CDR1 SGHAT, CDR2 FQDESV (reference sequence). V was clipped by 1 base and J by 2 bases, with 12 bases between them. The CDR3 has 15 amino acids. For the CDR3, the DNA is TGTGCCAGCAGCTTAGAGACCGGGACCCCCTACGAGCAGTACTTC. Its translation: CASSLETGTPYEQYF.

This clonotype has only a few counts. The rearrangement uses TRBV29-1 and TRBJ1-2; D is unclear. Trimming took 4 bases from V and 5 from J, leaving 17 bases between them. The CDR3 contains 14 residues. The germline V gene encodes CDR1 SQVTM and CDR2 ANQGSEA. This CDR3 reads CSVADPGPLYGYTF. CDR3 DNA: TGCAGCGTTGCCGATCCGGGCCCACTGTATGGCTACACCTTC.

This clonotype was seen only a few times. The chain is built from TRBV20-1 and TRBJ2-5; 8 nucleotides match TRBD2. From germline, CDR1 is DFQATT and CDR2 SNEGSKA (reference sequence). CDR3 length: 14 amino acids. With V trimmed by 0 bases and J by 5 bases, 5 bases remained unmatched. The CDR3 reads CSAREKRGMETQYF. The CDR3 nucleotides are TGCAGTGCTAGAGAGAAGCGGGGGATGGAGACCCAGTACTTC.

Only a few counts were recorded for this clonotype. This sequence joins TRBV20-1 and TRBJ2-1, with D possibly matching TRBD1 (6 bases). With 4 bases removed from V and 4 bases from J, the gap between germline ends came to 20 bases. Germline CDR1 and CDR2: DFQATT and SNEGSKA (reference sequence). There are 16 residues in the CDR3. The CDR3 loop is CSATWTAKTTYNEQFF. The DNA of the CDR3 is TGCAGTGCTACTTGGACAGCTAAAACAACTTACAATGAGCAGTTCTTC.

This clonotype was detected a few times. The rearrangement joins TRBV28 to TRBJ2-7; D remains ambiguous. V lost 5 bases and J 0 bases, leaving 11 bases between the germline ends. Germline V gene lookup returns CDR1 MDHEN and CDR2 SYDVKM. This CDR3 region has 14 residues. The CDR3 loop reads CASSRAAYSYEQYF. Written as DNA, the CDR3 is TGTGCCAGCAGTAGGGCGGCCTACTCCTACGAGCAGTACTTC.

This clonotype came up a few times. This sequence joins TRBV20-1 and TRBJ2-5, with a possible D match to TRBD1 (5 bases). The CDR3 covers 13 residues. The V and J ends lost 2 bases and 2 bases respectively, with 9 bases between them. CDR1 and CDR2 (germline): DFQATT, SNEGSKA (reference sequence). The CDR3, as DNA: TGCAGTGCTAGACTAGGGGTACAAGAGACCCAGTACTTC. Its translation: CSARLGVQETQYF.

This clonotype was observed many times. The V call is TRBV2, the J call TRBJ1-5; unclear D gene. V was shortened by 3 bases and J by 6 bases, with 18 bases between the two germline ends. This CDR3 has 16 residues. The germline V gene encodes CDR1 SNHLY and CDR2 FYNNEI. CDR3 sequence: CASSDYPLTAAQPQHF. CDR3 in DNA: TGTGCCAGCAGTGATTACCCCCTAACGGCGGCTCAGCCCCAGCATTTT.

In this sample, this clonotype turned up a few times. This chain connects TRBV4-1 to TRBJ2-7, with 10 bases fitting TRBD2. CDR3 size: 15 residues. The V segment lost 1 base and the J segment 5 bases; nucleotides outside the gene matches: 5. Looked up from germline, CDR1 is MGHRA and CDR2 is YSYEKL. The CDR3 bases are TGCGCCAGCAGCCAAGGGTCTAGCGGGAGTCACGAGCAGTACTTC. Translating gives CASSQGSSGSHEQYF.

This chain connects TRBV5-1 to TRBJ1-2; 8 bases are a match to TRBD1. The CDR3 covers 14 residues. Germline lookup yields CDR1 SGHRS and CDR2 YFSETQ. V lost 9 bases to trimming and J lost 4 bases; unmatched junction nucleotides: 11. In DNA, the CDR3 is TGCGCCAACAGTGAAGGACAGGGCGGCTATGGCTACACCTTC. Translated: CANSEGQGGYGYTF. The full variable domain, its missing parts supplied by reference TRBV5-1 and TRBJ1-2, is KAGVTQTPRYLIKTRGQQVTLSCSPISGHRSVSWYQQTPGQGLQFLFEYFSETQRNKGNFPGRFSGRQFSNSRSEMNVSTLELGDSALYLCANSEGQGGYGYTFGSGTRLTVV.

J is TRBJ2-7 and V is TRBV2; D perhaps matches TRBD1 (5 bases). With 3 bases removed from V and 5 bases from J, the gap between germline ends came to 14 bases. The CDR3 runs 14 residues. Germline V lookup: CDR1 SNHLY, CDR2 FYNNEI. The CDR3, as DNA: TGTGCCAGCAGTGACCCGACAGCCCCCCACGAGCAGTACTTC. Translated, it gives CASSDPTAPHEQYF.

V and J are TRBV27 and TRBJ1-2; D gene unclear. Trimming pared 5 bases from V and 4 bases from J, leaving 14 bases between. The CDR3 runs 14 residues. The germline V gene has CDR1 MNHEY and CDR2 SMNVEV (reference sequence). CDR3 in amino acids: CASSDLSVTYGYTF. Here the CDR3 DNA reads TGTGCCAGCAGTGACCTTTCGGTAACCTATGGCTACACCTTC.

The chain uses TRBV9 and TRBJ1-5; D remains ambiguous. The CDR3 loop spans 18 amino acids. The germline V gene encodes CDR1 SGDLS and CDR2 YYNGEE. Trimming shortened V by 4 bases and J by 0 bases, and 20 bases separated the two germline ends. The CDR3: CASSLEDRRPDSNQPQHF. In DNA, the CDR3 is TGTGCCAGCAGCCTCGAGGACCGACGTCCCGATAGCAATCAGCCCCAGCATTTT.

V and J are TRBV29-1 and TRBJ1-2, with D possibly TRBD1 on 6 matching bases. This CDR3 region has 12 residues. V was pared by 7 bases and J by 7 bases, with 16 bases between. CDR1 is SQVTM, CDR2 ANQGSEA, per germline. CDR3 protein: CSAHRGGFGYTF. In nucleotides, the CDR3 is TGCAGCGCTCATCGAGGGGGTTTTGGCTACACCTTC.

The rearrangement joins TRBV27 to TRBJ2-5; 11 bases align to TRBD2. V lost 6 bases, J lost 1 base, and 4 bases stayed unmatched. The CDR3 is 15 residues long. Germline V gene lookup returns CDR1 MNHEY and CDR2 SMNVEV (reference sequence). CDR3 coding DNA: TGTGCCAGCAGCTCCGGGACTAGCGGCCAAGAGACCCAGTACTTC. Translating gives CASSSGTSGQETQYF.

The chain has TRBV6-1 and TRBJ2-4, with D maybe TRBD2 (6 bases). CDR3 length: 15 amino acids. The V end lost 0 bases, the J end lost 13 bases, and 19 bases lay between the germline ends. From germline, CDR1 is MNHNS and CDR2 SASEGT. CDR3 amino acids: CASSEAPGGASQQYF. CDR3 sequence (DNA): TGTGCCAGCAGTGAAGCGCCCGGGGGTGCCTCCCAGCAGTACTTC.

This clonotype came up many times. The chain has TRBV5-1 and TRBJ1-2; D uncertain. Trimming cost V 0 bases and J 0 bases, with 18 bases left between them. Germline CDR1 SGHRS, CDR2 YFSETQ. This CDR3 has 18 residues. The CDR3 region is CASSLASRGEGTNYGYTF. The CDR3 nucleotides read TGCGCCAGCAGCTTGGCCTCACGGGGAGAGGGCACTAACTATGGCTACACCTTC.

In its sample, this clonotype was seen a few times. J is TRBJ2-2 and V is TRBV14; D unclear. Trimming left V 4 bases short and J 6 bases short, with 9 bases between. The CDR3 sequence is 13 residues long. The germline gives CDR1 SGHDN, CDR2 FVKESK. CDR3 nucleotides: TGTGCCAGCAGCCGGAGTTTACCCGGGGAGCTGTTTTTT. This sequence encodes CASSRSLPGELFF.

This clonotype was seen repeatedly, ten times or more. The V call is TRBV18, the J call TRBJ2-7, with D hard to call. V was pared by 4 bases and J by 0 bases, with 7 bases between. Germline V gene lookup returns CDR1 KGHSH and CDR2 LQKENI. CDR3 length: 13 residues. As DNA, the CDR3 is TGTGCCAGCTCACGTCTCAGCTCCTACGAGCAGTACTTC. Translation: CASSRLSSYEQYF.

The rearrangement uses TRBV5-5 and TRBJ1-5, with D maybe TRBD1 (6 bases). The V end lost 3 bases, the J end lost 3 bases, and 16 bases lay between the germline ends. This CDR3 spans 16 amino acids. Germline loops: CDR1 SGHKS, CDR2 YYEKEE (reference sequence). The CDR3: CASSSLWGGLNQPQHF. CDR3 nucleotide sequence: TGTGCCAGCAGCTCCCTATGGGGGGGGCTCAATCAGCCCCAGCATTTT.

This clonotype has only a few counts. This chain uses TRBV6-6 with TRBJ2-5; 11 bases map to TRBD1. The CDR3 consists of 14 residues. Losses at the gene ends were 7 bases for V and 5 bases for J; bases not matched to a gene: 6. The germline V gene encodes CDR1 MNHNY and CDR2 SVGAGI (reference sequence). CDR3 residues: CASKGQGAGETQYF. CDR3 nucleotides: TGTGCCAGCAAAGGACAGGGGGCTGGGGAGACCCAGTACTTC.

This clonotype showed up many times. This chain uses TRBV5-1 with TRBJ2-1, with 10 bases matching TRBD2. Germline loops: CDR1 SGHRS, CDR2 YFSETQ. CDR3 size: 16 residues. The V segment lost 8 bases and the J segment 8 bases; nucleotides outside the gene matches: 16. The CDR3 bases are TGCGCCAGGAGATCTAAGCGGGAGGGCCGGAACGATGAGCAGTTCTTC. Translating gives CARRSKREGRNDEQFF.

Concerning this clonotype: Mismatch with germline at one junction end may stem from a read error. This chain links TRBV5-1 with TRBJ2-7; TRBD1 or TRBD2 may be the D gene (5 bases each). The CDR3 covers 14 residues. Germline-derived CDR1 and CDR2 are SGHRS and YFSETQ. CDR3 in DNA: TGCGCCAGCAGCTTCGGGGACCTTACCTATGAGCAGTACTTC. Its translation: CASSFGDLTYEQYF.

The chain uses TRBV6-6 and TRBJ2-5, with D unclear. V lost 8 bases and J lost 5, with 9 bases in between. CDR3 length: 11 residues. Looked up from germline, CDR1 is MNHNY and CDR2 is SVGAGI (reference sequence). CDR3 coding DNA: TGTGCCAGCCGTGGGATTGAGACCCAGTACTTC. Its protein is CASRGIETQYF.

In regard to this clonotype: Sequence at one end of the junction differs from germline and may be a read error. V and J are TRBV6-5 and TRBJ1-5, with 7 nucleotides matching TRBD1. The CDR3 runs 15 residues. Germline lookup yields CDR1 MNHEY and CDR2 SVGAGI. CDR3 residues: CASSPGGTDGQTQHF. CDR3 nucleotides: TGTGCCAGCAGCCCCGGCGGGACAGACGGTCAGACCCAGCATTTT.

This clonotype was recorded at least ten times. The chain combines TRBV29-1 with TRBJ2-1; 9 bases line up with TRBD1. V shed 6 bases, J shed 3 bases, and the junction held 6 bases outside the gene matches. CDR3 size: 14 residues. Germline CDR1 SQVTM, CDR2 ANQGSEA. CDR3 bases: TGCAGCGTCCAGGTGGGACAGGGCTACAATGAGCAGTTCTTC. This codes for CSVQVGQGYNEQFF.